This TCR beta chain was profiled in a study of somatic mutations in cytotoxic T cells in rheumatoid arthritis. Study conclusions and caveats: An age-related increase in CD8+ clonality was seen in rheumatoid arthritis patients but not in healthy controls. Nobody had found out which antigens the expanded CD8+ clones targeted. A finding that went unadjusted for multiple comparisons was the slight underrepresentation of TRBV07 in rheumatoid arthritis patients.

Clones were read by immunoSEQ multiplex PCR, and TCRdb kept only the in-frame ones, dropping some. The data show 15,000 or so clones, 85% to 95% seen once. CDR3 size: 15 residues. CDR1 SGHDN and CDR2 FVKESK come from the germline V gene. V gave up 2 bases and J gave up 5 bases, with 14 bases separating them. Researchers isolated CD4+ and CD8+ cells by positive magnetic bead selection and then checked their purity by flow cytometry. On this clone: Its antigen is unknown.

What was sequenced was CD4+ T cells sorted from blood. The clonotype originates from a man between 65 and 85 years old with rheumatoid arthritis. V is TRBV14 and J is TRBJ2-3; TRBD2 might be the D (6 bases). The CDR3 nucleotides read TGTGCCAGCAGCCAATATCCGGGAGCAAGAGATACGCAGTATTTT. This encodes CASSQYPGARDTQYF.